The present T cell receptor beta chain was sequenced within a study of T cell responses to AZD1222 COVID-19 vaccine. On this clone: What it recognizes is unknown.

V gave up 4 bases and J gave up 1 base, with 12 bases separating them. CDR3 length: 15 amino acids. The germline gives CDR1 SGHNT, CDR2 YYREEE (reference sequence). The protocol was immunoSEQ multiplex PCR, while the TCRdb copy is restricted to in-frame clones and leaves out a portion. The sample shows tens of thousands of clones, approximately 79% of them seen only once. Study results and caveats: Seropositive at baseline were only a handful of AZD1222 recipients. Without day 14 samples, only post-peak T cell repertoires were studied. Donors were mostly white British, more females; clonal diversity possibly underestimated. Across the whole spike, CD4 TCRs peaked at regions 160-218 and 743-854.

The V gene is TRBV5-4, the J gene TRBJ1-3; tentative D call: TRBD1 (5 bases). The TCR was taken from an adult in good health. The input for sequencing was peripheral blood, taken on day 0 of MenACWY control vaccination. The CDR3 nucleotides read TGTGCCAGCAGCCGGGGAGGGGTTTCTGGAAACACCATATATTTT. It translates to CASSRGGVSGNTIYF.